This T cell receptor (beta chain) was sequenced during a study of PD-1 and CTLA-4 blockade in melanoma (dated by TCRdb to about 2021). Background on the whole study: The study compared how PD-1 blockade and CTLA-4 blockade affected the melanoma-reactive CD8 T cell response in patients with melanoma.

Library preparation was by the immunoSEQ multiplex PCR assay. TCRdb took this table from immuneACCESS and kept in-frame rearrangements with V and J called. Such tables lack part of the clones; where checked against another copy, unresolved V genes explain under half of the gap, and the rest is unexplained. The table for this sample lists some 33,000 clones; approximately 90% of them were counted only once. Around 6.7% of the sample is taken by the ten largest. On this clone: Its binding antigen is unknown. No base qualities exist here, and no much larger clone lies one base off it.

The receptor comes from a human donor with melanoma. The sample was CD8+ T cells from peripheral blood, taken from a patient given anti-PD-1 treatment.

CDR3 protein: CASSFPGQGYEQFF. Read as DNA, the sequence is TGTGCCAGCAGCTTCCCGGGACAGGGCTATGAGCAGTTCTTC. The chain joins TRBV7-2 to TRBJ2-1; TRBD1 matches 9 bases in the middle. Via the germline V gene, CDR1 is SGHTA and CDR2 FQGNSA. Relative to germline, V is missing 3 bases and J is missing 8 bases, with 5 bases of the junction outside any gene match. The CDR3, from cysteine to phenylalanine, totals 14 residues. Only the CDR3 DNA stays, 42 bases, in frame from base 1.